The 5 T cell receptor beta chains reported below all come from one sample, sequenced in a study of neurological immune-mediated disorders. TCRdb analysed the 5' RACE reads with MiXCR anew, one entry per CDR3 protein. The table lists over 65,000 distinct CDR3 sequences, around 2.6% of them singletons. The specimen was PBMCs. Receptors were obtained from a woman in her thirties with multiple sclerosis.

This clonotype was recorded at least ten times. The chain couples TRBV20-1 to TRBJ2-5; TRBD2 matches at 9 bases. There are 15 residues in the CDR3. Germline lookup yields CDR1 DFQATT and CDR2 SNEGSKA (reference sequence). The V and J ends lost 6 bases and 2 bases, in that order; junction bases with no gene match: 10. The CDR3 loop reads CSATTLAGTQETQYF. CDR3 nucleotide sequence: TGCAGTGCAACTACTCTAGCGGGGACACAAGAGACCCAGTACTTC.

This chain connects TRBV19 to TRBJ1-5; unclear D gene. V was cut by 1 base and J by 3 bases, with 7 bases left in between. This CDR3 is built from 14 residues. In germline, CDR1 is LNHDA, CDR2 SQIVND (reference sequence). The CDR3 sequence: CASSIVRFNQPQHF. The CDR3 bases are TGTGCCAGTAGTATAGTAAGATTCAATCAGCCCCAGCATTTT.

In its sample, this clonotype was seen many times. For the CDR3, the DNA is TGTGCCAGCAGAAGAGGGCTTCAAGAGACCCAGTACTTC. Translation gives CASRRGLQETQYF. The V call is TRBV2, the J call TRBJ2-5, with a tentative D call TRBD2 (5 bases). CDR3 length: 13 amino acids. The germline V gene has CDR1 SNHLY and CDR2 FYNNEI. The V and J ends lost 6 bases and 2 bases respectively, with 10 bases between them.

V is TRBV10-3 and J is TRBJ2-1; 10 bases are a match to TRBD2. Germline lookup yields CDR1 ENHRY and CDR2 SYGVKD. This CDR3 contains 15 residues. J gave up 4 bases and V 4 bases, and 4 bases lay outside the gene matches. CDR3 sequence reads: CAISGTSGGYNEQFF. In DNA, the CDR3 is TGTGCCATCAGTGGGACTAGCGGAGGATACAATGAGCAGTTCTTC.

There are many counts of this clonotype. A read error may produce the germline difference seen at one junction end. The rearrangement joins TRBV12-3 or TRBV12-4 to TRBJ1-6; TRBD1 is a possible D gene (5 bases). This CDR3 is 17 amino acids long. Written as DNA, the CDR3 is TGTGCCAGCAGCTTAGGGGCCGGTAGCTCCTATAATTCACCCCTCCACTTT. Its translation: CASSLGAGSSYNSPLHF.